The 14 T cell receptor beta chains listed next were all sequenced from one sample in a study of post-analysis software for immune sequencing data. The antigens for these receptors are not known. TCR beta cDNA libraries had unique molecular identifiers. TCRdb reprocessed the PCR reads via MiXCR and lists one record per CDR3 protein. The data show approximately 730,000 distinct CDR3 sequences, roughly 50% seen once. Study-level points and caveats: Five or six TRBV segments, TRBV5-6, TRBV5-1 and TRBV20-1 among them, were found more frequent in patients than controls.

Specimen: blood. The receptor set was obtained from a girl between 10 and 17 years old with multiple sclerosis.

This clonotype was recorded a few times. The CDR3 sequence: CASGTGLNTEAFF. CDR3 in DNA: TGTGCCAGCGGGACAGGTTTAAACACTGAAGCTTTCTTT. The V and J genes are TRBV7-8 and TRBJ1-1; 8 bases agree with TRBD1. The ends lost 8 bases at V and 2 bases at J; junction bases unmatched: 4. The CDR3 runs 13 residues. Germline CDR1 reads SGHVS; CDR2 reads FQNEAQ.

This clonotype has a handful of counts. V usage is TRBV20-1 and J usage is TRBJ2-7; 7 bases align to TRBD2. This CDR3 is 16 amino acids long. With 0 bases clipped from V and 3 bases from J, the junction kept 11 bases outside the gene matches. Germline V gene data show CDR1 as DFQATT and CDR2 as SNEGSKA (reference sequence). CDR3 sequence (DNA): TGCAGTGCTAGAGATACTAGCGCCTGGGGCCACTACGAGCAGTACTTC. It codes for CSARDTSAWGHYEQYF.

V is TRBV5-1 and J is TRBJ2-4; possibly TRBD1 for D (5 bases). The J call is uncertain, as TRBJ2-7 better fits the DNA end. The CDR3 is made up of 13 amino acids. Germline assignment: CDR1 SGHRS and CDR2 YFSETQ. The CDR3 sequence is CASSLIPTDEQYF. The DNA for the CDR3 is TGCGCCAGCAGCTTGATTCCGACAGACGAGCAGTACTTC.

This chain links TRBV7-2 with TRBJ2-2, with D perhaps TRBD2 (5 bases). Germline lookup yields CDR1 SGHTA and CDR2 FQGNSA. The V gene lost 3 bases and the J gene lost 6 bases, with 11 bases spanning the gap. The CDR3 covers 14 residues. DNA of the CDR3: TGTGCCAGCAGCTTGACGGACTTCCCCGGGGAGCTGTTTTTT. Encoded protein: CASSLTDFPGELFF.

The chain employs TRBV7-9 and TRBJ2-3, with a tentative D call TRBD2 (6 bases). The CDR3 contains 16 residues. With 2 bases removed from V and 3 bases from J, the gap between germline ends came to 15 bases. Germline values: CDR1 SEHNR, CDR2 FQNEAQ (reference sequence). CDR3 DNA: TGTGCCAGCAGCTTAAAAAGACTAGATTTAACAGATACGCAGTATTTT. This sequence encodes CASSLKRLDLTDTQYF.

J is TRBJ1-2 and V is TRBV7-2, with D tentatively TRBD1 (6 bases). V was trimmed by 5 bases and J by 4 bases, leaving 17 bases between them. The CDR3 has 15 residues. Germline CDR1 and CDR2: SGHTA and FQGNSA. CDR3 sequence reads: CASSPSGGEAYGYTF. The DNA of the CDR3 is TGTGCCAGCAGCCCGAGTGGGGGCGAGGCCTATGGCTACACCTTC.

This clonotype was counted between two and nine times. This chain connects TRBV9 to TRBJ2-2, with D perhaps matching TRBD2 (6 bases). The germline V gene encodes CDR1 SGDLS and CDR2 YYNGEE. CDR3 length: 13 residues. V lost 3 bases and J lost 7, with 10 bases in between. CDR3 DNA: TGTGCCAGCAGCGGCGACGGGAGCGGGGAGCTGTTTTTT. Its protein is CASSGDGSGELFF.

This clonotype was picked up one time. The chain is built from TRBV7-9 and TRBJ2-6; D possibly corresponds to TRBD1 (6 bases). The CDR3 has 17 residues. Germline V gene data show CDR1 as SEHNR and CDR2 as FQNEAQ (reference sequence). The germline V and J ends were trimmed by 5 bases and 3 bases, with 17 bases remaining between them. CDR3 sequence (DNA): TGTGCCAGCAGCCCCGGGACACGACACGTTGGGGCCAACGTCCTGACTTTC. It yields the protein CASSPGTRHVGANVLTF.

This clonotype has ten or more counts. The CDR3 loop is CASSWGGEQYF. The CDR3 bases are TGTGCCAGCAGTTGGGGGGGCGAGCAGTACTTC. The gene calls are TRBV27 and TRBJ2-7; 7 bases fit TRBD2. V gave up 4 bases and J gave up 6 bases; unmatched junction bases: 0. The CDR3 is 11 residues long. Looked up from germline, CDR1 is MNHEY and CDR2 is SMNVEV (reference sequence).

This rearrangement joins TRBV20-1 to TRBJ2-3; 7 positions agree with TRBD2. Germline lookup yields CDR1 DFQATT and CDR2 SNEGSKA (reference sequence). Unmatched junction bases numbered 8, after V lost 0 bases and J lost 2 bases. This CDR3 region has 16 residues. Written as DNA, the CDR3 is TGCAGTGCTAGAGATGGAAGAGCGGGGATCACAGATACGCAGTATTTT. It encodes CSARDGRAGITDTQYF.

This clonotype was detected only a few times. This chain connects TRBV20-1 to TRBJ2-7; D is uncertain. V was cut by 3 bases and J by 2 bases, with 14 bases left in between. The CDR3 runs 14 residues. CDR1 is DFQATT, CDR2 SNEGSKA, per germline (reference sequence). The DNA for the CDR3 is TGCAGTGCTAGCAGTAACTACCCGCCCTACGAGCAGTACTTC. Translating it yields CSASSNYPPYEQYF.

The chain uses TRBV29-1 and TRBJ2-3, with 15 bases lining up with TRBD2. Trimming cost V 0 bases and J 5 bases; bases outside gene matches: 6. The germline V gene has CDR1 SQVTM and CDR2 ANQGSEA. This CDR3 has 17 amino acids. For the CDR3, the DNA is TGCAGCGTTGAAGAGGGTGGACTAGCGGGAGGGGAAGATACGCAGTATTTT. It yields the protein CSVEEGGLAGGEDTQYF.

The genes are TRBV10-3 and TRBJ2-5, with D possibly matching TRBD1 (5 bases). Germline V gene sequence: CDR1 ENHRY, CDR2 SYGVKD. The CDR3 covers 14 residues. The germline V and J ends were trimmed by 10 bases and 1 base, with 16 bases remaining between them. CDR3 sequence (DNA): TGTGCCACCCGAAAGGCTGACAGCCAAGAGACCCAGTACTTC. This codes for CATRKADSQETQYF.

The table lists this clonotype with a few counts. The V and J genes are TRBV14 and TRBJ2-7; 16 nucleotides agree with TRBD2. This CDR3 spans 21 amino acids. J gave up 2 bases and V 5 bases, and 18 bases lay outside the gene matches. Looked up from germline, CDR1 is SGHDN and CDR2 is FVKESK. CDR3 sequence: CASSYTFPGLAGGSSAYEQYF. In DNA form, the CDR3 reads TGTGCCAGCAGCTACACCTTCCCGGGACTAGCGGGAGGGAGCTCAGCCTACGAGCAGTACTTC.